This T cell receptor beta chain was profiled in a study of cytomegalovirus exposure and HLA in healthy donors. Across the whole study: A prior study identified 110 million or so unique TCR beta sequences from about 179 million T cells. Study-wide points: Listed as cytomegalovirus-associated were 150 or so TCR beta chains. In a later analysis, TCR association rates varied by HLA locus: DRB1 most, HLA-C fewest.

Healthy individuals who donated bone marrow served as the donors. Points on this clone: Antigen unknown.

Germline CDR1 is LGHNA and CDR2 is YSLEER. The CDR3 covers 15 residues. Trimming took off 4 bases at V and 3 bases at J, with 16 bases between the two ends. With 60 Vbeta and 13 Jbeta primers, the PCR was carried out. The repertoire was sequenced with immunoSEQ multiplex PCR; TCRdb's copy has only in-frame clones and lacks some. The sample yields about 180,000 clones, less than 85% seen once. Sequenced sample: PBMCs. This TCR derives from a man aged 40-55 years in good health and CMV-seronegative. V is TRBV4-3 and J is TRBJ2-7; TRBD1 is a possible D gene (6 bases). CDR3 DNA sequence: TGCGCCAGCAGCCGAAGCCGGGACACAAACTACGAGCAGTACTTC. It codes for CASSRSRDTNYEQYF.